This TCR beta chain comes out of a study of cytomegalovirus exposure and HLA in healthy donors. A few counts support this clone. Antigen specificity is unknown. Overall study results and limits: The tendency of first-cohort TCR clusters to co-occur in the 100 to 150 validation repertoires emerged from a later analysis.

Clones were read by immunoSEQ multiplex PCR, and TCRdb kept only the in-frame ones, dropping some. The sample carries tens of thousands of clones, roughly 89% recorded once. The clonotype was recovered from a young woman in good health and CMV-seronegative. The sample taken for sequencing was PBMCs.

CDR3 in DNA: TGTGCCTCGGGGACAATGAACACCGGGGAGCTGTTTTTT. It specifies CASGTMNTGELFF. The V call is TRBV30, the J call TRBJ2-2, with D tentatively TRBD1 (6 bases). Per germline, CDR1 GTSNPN and CDR2 SVGIG (reference sequence). V was clipped by 7 bases and J by 1 base, with 10 bases between them. This CDR3 has 13 residues.